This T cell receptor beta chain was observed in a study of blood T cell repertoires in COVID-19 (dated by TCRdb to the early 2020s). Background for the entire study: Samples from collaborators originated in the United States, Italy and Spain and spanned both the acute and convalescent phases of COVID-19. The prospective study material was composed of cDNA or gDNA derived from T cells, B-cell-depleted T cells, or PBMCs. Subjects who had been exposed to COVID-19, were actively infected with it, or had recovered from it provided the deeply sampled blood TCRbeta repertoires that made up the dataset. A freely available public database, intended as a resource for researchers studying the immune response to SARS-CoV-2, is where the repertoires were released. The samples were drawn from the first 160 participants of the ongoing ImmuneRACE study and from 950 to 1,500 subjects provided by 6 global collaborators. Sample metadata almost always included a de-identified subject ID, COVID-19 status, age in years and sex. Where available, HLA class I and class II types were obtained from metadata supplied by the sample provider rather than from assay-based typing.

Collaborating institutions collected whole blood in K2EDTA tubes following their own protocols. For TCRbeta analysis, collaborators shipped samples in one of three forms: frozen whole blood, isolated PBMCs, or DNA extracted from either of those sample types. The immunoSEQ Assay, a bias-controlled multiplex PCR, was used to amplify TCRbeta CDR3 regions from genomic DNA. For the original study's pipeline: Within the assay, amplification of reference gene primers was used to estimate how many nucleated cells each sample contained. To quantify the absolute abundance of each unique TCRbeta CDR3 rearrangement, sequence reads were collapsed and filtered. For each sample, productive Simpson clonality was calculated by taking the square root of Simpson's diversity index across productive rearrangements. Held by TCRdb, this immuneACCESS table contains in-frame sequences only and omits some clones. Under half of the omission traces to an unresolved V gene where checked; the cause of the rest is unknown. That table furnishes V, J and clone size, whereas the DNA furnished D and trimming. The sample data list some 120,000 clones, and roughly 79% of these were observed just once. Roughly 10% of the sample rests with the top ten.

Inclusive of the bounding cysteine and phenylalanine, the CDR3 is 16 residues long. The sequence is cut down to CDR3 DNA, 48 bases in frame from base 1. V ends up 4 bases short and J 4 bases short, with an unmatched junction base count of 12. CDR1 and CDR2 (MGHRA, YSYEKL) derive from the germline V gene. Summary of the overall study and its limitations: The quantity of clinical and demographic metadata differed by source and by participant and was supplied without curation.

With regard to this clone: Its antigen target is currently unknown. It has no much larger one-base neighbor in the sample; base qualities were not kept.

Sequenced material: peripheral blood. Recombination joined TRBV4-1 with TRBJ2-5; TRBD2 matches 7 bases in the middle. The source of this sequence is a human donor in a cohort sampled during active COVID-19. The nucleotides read TGCGCCAGCAGCCGAACCGGGACTATTCCTGCAGAGACCCAGTACTTC. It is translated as CASSRTGTIPAETQYF.